This T cell receptor (beta chain) came from a study of T cells in Graves' hyperthyroidism and ophthalmopathy. Study-wide points: Most clonotypes that expanded in the thyroid above 0.001 also showed up in blood. Separation of ophthalmopathy from stable hyperthyroidism was achieved by a 13 V-J model.

Amplified TCR beta CDR3 regions came from RNA transcripts. Primed by the HTBI set, a first-round RT-PCR was run on the TCR CDR3. TCRdb re-derived calls from the multiplex PCR reads in MiXCR, one entry per CDR3 protein. The sample lists about 400,000 distinct CDR3 sequences, about 13% seen once, with around 5.3% in the top ten. This clonotype was found many times. The antigen remains unidentified. Not enrolled were patients with uncontrolled infection, other autoimmune disease, pregnancy or lactation. The study based diagnoses on clinical symptoms, serum thyroxine and TRAb, thyroid ultrasound and orbital computed tomography. CDR3 length: 17 amino acids. With 4 bases clipped from V and 1 base from J, the junction kept 10 bases outside the gene matches. Germline V gene data show CDR1 as SNHLY and CDR2 as FYNNEI.

Sample: blood. The TCR sequence derives from a woman between 18 and 30 years old with Graves' hyperthyroidism. V usage is TRBV2 and J usage is TRBJ2-4; 7 nucleotides align to TRBD2. DNA for the CDR3: TGTGCCAGCAGTGCCCAGCCCCTACTAGCGGCCAAAAACATTCAGTACTTC. Residues: CASSAQPLLAAKNIQYF.